This T cell receptor beta chain appears in the sequencing data of a study of CD4 T cells in relation to SARS-CoV-2 and coronaviruses (dated by TCRdb to the early 2020s). Turning to the overall study: In the ViraFEST assay, PBMCs were cultured with antigen for roughly eleven days, after which TCR beta CDR3s were sequenced to identify clonal expansions specific to the antigen. An HIV-1 Nef peptide pool or a no-peptide culture served as the negative reference condition. HLA restriction was mapped for shared crossreactive spike epitopes using patient-derived lymphoblastoid cell lines. At the level of individual TCR clonotypes, the study evaluated whether memory CD4+ T cells crossreact between the spike proteins of SARS-CoV-2 and those of common cold coronaviruses. Samples from three pre-COVID donors and the naive versus memory experiments were sequenced with the Adaptive Biotechnologies TCR-sequencing kit; other data were Illumina-based. Expansion assays from other donors in the study were sequenced with a different, Illumina-based TCR-beta assay.

The library was prepared using the immunoSEQ multiplex PCR assay. Processing in the source paper ran as follows. During preprocessing, nonproductive sequences were discarded, as were any CDR3s that did not begin with C, did not end with F or W, or were shorter than 7 amino acids. Antigen-specific clonotypes were called with the MANAFEST web app, based on expansion relative to reference and other culture wells. A clone was considered positive if significant expansion relative to the reference culture was observed in 2 of 3 replicate wells at an FDR below 0.05. Positive clones also required significant expansion versus all other tandem wells and an odds ratio above 5. CDR3 homology was quantified as pairwise Levenshtein distance, calculated with the stringdist R package after three terminal residues were trimmed from each end. TCRdb mirrors the immuneACCESS table, restricted to in-frame sequences. Some clones are absent from its copies; in checked studies, under half trace to an unresolved V gene, and the reason for the others is unknown. Clone size and the V and J calls come from that table; the DNA yielded D and trimming. Recorded for this sample are about 25,000 clones; about three quarters of them occurred a single time. 20% to 25% of the sample lies in the top ten.

A distance of 18 bases separates the germline ends of V and J, which lose 0 bases and 7 bases respectively. Including cysteine and phenylalanine, the CDR3 has 15 amino acids. The CDR3 DNA has 45 bases and is translated from base 1. CDR1 and CDR2, per the germline V gene (reference sequence), are GTSNPN and SVGIG. A note on this clone: Its antigen remains unidentified. No base quality values were provided; no much bigger clone lies one nucleotide off.

The study at large found these results: Memory CD4+ clonotypes crossrecognizing SARS-CoV-2 and at least one common cold coronavirus spike were found in 60% to 75% of donors. Crossreactive clones showed significantly weaker SARS-CoV-2-driven expansion than monoreactive clones, consistent with antigenic imprinting. The study was limited by small numbers of patients and tested TCRs. Because no donor provided both pre-pandemic and post-infection samples, tracing the source of pre-existing responses was limited. Crossreactivity analysis centred on spike protein, so crossreactivity against other viral proteins was not assessed.

CD4+ T cells from unexposed donors were collected before the COVID-19 pandemic (2011-2018). After more than 9 days of culture, CD4+ T cells were isolated with the EasySep CD4+ T cell isolation kit. Unexposed donor CD4+ T cells were tested for reactivity to SARS-CoV-2 S and N and four common cold coronavirus spike pools, as cell number allowed. PBMCs were cultured at a few million per well in IMDM supplemented with 5% human AB serum and approximately 9.8 IU/ml IL-2. Half of the culture medium was replaced with fresh IL-2-containing medium on days 3 and 7. In general, triplicate replicate wells were used for every peptide culture condition. Leukapheresis product for the unexposed donors was bought commercially. Ficoll-Paque PLUS gradient centrifugation was used to isolate PBMCs from leukapheresis product or whole blood. PBMCs were either cryopreserved at -140 degrees C or used fresh in the expansion assay. The QIAamp Micro DNA Kit was used to extract genomic DNA from the CD4+ T cells.

The TCR comes from a human donor in good health. Recombination connected TRBV30 to TRBJ1-2; a weak D assignment points to TRBD1 (5 bases agree). The specimen sequenced was CD4+ T cells from PBMCs, cultured in vitro. The CDR3 amino acid sequence is: CAWSVGGWGSGGYTF. In nucleotides, the sequence is TGTGCCTGGAGTGTTGGGGGTTGGGGATCGGGTGGCTACACCTTC.